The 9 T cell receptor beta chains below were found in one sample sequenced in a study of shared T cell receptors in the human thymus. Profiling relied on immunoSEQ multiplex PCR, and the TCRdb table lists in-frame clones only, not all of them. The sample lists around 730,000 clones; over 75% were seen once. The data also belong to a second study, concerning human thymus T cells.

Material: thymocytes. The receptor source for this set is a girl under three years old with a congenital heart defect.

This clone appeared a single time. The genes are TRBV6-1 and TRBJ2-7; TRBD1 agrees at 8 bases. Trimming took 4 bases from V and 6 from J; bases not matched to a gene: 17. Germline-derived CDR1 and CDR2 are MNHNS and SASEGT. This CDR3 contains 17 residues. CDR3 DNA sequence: TGTGCCAGCAGTGGATCCCCTGAGGACAGGGACAGTACCGAGCAGTACTTC. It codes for CASSGSPEDRDSTEQYF.

CDR3 in amino acids: CASSQGYVRGVETQYF. The CDR3 coding sequence is TGTGCCAGCAGCCAAGGATATGTCAGGGGGGTGGAGACCCAGTACTTC. The chain employs TRBV14 and TRBJ2-5, with a tentative D call TRBD1 (7 bases). V was pared by 1 base and J by 5 bases, with 17 bases between. From germline, CDR1 is SGHDN and CDR2 FVKESK. The CDR3 spans 16 residues.

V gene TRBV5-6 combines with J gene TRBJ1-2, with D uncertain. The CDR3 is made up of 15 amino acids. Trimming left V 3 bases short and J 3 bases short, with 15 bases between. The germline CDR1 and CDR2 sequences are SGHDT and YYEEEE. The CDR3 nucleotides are TGTGCCAGCAGCTCGGAGGTAGCGGAGGACTATGGCTACACCTTC. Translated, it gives CASSSEVAEDYGYTF.

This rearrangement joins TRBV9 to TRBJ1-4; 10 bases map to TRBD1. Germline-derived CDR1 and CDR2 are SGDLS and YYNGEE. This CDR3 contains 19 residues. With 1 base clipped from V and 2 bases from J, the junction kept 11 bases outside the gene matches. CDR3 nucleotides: TGTGCCAGCAGCGTACGATCCGGGACAGGGGAATGGACTAATGAAAAACTGTTTTTT. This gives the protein CASSVRSGTGEWTNEKLFF.

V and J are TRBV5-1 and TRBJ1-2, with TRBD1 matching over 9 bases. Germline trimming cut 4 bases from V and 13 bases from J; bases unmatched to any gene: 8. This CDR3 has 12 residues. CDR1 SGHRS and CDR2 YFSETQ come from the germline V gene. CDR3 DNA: TGCGCCAGCAGCACCGGGACAGGGTTTGGCACCTTC. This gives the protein CASSTGTGFGTF.

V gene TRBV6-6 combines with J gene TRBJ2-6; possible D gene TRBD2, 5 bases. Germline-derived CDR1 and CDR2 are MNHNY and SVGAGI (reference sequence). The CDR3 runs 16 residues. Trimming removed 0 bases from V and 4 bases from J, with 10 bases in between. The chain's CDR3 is CASSYSRVTGANVLTF. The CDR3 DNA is TGTGCCAGCAGTTACTCGCGGGTTACAGGGGCCAACGTCCTGACTTTC.

The CDR3 reads CASEKQISNQPQHF. CDR3 bases: TGTGCCAGCGAGAAACAGATTAGCAATCAGCCCCAGCATTTT. This chain joins TRBV28 and TRBJ1-5; the D is unclear. CDR1 MDHEN and CDR2 SYDVKM come from the germline V gene. There are 14 residues in the CDR3. With 8 bases removed from V and 0 bases from J, the gap between germline ends came to 11 bases.

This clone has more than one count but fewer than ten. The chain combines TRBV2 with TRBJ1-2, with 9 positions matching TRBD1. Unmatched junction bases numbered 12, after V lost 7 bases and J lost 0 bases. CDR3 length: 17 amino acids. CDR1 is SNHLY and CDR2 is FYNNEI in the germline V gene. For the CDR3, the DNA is TGTGCCAGCAATCGGGACAGGGCGACCGGATCTAACTATGGCTACACCTTC. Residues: CASNRDRATGSNYGYTF.

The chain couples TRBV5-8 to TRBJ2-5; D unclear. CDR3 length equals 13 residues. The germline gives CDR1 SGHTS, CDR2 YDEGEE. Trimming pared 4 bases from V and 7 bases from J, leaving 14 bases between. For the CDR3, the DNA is TGTGCCAGCAGCCCGACATGGATGGGGACCCAGTACTTC. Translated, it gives CASSPTWMGTQYF.